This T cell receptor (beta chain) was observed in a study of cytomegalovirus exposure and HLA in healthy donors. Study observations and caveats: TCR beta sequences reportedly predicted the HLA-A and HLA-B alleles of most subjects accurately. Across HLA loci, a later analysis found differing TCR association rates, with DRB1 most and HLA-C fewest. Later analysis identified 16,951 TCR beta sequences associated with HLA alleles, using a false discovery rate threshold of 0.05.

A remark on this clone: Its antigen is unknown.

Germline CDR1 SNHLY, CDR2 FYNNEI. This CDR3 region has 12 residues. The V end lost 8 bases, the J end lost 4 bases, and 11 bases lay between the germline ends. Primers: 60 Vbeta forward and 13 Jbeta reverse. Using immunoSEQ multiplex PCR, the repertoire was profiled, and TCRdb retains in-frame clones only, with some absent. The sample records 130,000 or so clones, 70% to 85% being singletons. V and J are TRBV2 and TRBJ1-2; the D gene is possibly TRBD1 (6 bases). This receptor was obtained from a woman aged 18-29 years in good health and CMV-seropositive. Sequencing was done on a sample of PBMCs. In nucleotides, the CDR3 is TGTGCCAGCCCAGGGGTGTCCTATGGCTACACCTTC. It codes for CASPGVSYGYTF.